This is a list of T cell receptor beta chains from one sample in a study of OX40 agonist ivuxolimab in advanced cancers. Using immunoSEQ multiplex PCR, the repertoire was profiled, and TCRdb retains in-frame clones only, with some absent. The data contain tens of thousands of clones, around 85% of them singletons. Material: CD4+ or CD8+ T cells sorted from blood, obtained in a trial of the OX40 agonist ivuxolimab. These receptors were obtained from an adult with an advanced solid tumor such as melanoma, head and neck, liver or kidney cancer. Both conserved end residues are part of each CDR3. A D gene is named only where the DNA matches it firmly. Clone size is stated in some rows and not others, as once, few, many or a class when expanded.

v_call d_call clone_size cdr3_aa
TRBV6-1 - few CASSGDSLPQHF
TRBV7-3 - few CASSTGTSTGELFF
TRBV4-2 - - CASSPRGYEKLFF
TRBV27 - - CASSEGETQYF
TRBV2 - - CASRGKGSPHEQYF
TRBV30 - - CAWSLVGASDTQYF
TRBV2 - - CASSVVEGGSYEQYF
TRBV20-1 - - CSAQGDYGYTF
TRBV5-1 - few CASSLYFMIGSTDTQYF
TRBV9 TRBD2 - CASSVASGGFNEQFF
TRBV2 TRBD1 - CASTRDRTNYGYTF
TRBV20-1 - - CSAISGGRYTF
TRBV4-1 - few CASSPRGRGEWETQYF
TRBV4-3 - - CASSQAVATNEKLFF
TRBV7-2 - - CASSQVGGRFNQPQHF
TRBV5-6 TRBD1 - CASSSQGSAFF
TRBV9 - - CASSIKSGDTEAFF
TRBV29-1 - - CSVLGQLNTEAFF
TRBV5-1 - - CASSLEGGEVQPQHF
TRBV28 - once CASTPGGDTEAFF
TRBV30 - - CAWSVLPRTGSLHQPQHF
TRBV9 - - CASSVGEGQRRNSPLHF
TRBV6-6 TRBD1 - CASSYSGQGNTEAFF
TRBV28 TRBD1 few CASRIQGLVYGYTF
TRBV6-1 - - CASFGNTGELFF